This T cell receptor (beta chain) was retrieved from a study of cytomegalovirus exposure and HLA in healthy donors. Findings and limits, study-wide: It was in a later analysis that TCR association rates were seen to vary by HLA locus, highest for DRB1 and lowest for HLA-C.

Germline V gene data show CDR1 as SNHLY and CDR2 as FYNNEI. Unmatched junction bases numbered 8, after V lost 6 bases and J lost 0 bases. CDR3 length equals 16 residues. With 60 Vbeta and 13 Jbeta primers, the PCR was carried out. TCRdb keeps only in-frame clones here, not all; method: immunoSEQ multiplex PCR. Among more than 85,000 clones listed, approximately 82% were seen once. In the case of this clone: What it binds is not known.

The sequence was obtained from a woman younger than 30 in good health and CMV-seronegative. This chain connects TRBV2 to TRBJ2-4; 7 positions agree with TRBD1. The sequenced sample consisted of PBMCs. CDR3: CASRERQGLAKNIQYF. The CDR3 coding sequence is TGTGCCAGCAGAGAGCGACAGGGCTTAGCCAAAAACATTCAGTACTTC.